This T cell receptor (beta chain) is drawn from a study of blood T cell repertoires in COVID-19. This table comes from immunoSEQ multiplex PCR, and its TCRdb copy is limited to in-frame clones, with some not included. The sample includes 390,000 or so clones, about 87% seen only once; the top ten take roughly a tenth. The CDR3 extends over 14 amino acids. V was cut by 4 bases and J by 4 bases, with 14 bases left in between. Looked up from germline, CDR1 is SGDLS and CDR2 is YYNGEE. The origin of this receptor is a woman aged 45-59 years who had recovered from COVID-19. The sequencing input was PBMCs or T cells enriched from blood (not recorded which). The chain links TRBV9 to TRBJ1-2; D remains unclear. The CDR3 region is CASSRAYGSYGYTF. CDR3 in DNA: TGTGCCAGCAGCCGAGCTTACGGGAGCTATGGCTACACCTTC.